The 10 T cell receptor beta chains given below trace back to one sample, sequenced in a study of shared clonotypes between healthy human individuals. The method was immunoSEQ multiplex PCR; TCRdb's version includes in-frame clones alone and lacks a portion of them. The sample shows 850,000 to 1,200,000 clones, about 75% of them seen only once. The specimen was memory CD4+ T cells sorted from blood. The subset is: CD45RA-negative fraction. All receptors come from a man aged 18 to 35 in good health.

V usage is TRBV5-8 and J usage is TRBJ2-2, with 8 bases aligning to TRBD1. CDR1 and CDR2 (germline): SGHTS, YDEGEE. The CDR3 contains 14 residues. J lost 6 bases, V lost 6 bases, and 7 bases had no gene match. DNA of the CDR3: TGTGCCAGCACCGTCCAGGGGGCCCCCGGGGAGCTGTTTTTT. Amino acid sequence: CASTVQGAPGELFF.

This clone was picked up many times. V is TRBV11-2 and J is TRBJ1-1; perhaps TRBD1 as D (6 bases). Trimming shortened V by 5 bases and J by 8 bases, and 18 bases separated the two germline ends. This CDR3 region has 14 residues. CDR1 is SGHAT and CDR2 is FQNNGV in the germline V gene. The DNA of the CDR3 is TGTGCCAGCAGCAACCGAGGGGGGGTGGAAGAAGCTTTCTTT. Translating gives CASSNRGGVEEAFF.

This clone has only one observation. The chain uses TRBV19 and TRBJ2-5; 16 positions match TRBD2. J gave up 5 bases and V 6 bases, and 9 bases lay outside the gene matches. This CDR3 is 17 amino acids long. Germline CDR1 and CDR2: LNHDA and SQIVND (reference sequence). CDR3 region: CASSPRPGLAGGETQYF. CDR3 coding DNA: TGTGCCAGTAGCCCTAGACCGGGACTAGCGGGGGGGGAGACCCAGTACTTC.

This clone was seen a single time. This chain links TRBV10-3 with TRBJ2-1; TRBD2 agrees at 13 bases. The ends lost 6 bases at V and 8 bases at J; junction bases unmatched: 7. The CDR3 consists of 15 residues. Germline lookup yields CDR1 ENHRY and CDR2 SYGVKD. The CDR3 DNA is TGTGCCATCAGCCGGGGACTAGCGGGAAGGGATGAGCAGTTCTTC. Amino acids: CAISRGLAGRDEQFF.

This clone was recorded a few times. V and J are TRBV7-4 and TRBJ1-5; no clear D gene. The CDR3 spans 11 residues. Per germline, CDR1 SGHVT and CDR2 SQSDAQ. Trimming took 3 bases from V and 6 from J, leaving 3 bases between them. CDR3 nucleotide sequence: TGTGCCAGCAGCTTCCTTCAGCCCCAGCATTTT. Translated: CASSFLQPQHF. Full variable domain (rest looked up from reference TRBV7-4 and TRBJ1-5): GAGVSQSPRYKVAKRGRDVALRCDSISGHVTLYWYRQTLGQGSEVLTYSQSDAQRDKSGRPSGRFSAERPERSVSTLKIQRTEQGDSAVYLCASSFLQPQHFGDGTRLSIL.

Only one count was recorded for this clone. A far more abundant clone sits one base away, making this likely a read error. This specimen includes other DNA sequences encoding the same CDR3. V gene TRBV11-2 combines with J gene TRBJ2-3; TRBD2 agrees at 8 bases. Losses at the gene ends were 0 bases for V and 6 bases for J; bases not matched to a gene: 2. The CDR3 extends over 14 amino acids. The germline V gene encodes CDR1 SGHAT and CDR2 FQNNGV. CDR3 region: CASSLEGLADTQYF. In DNA, the CDR3 is TGTGCCAGCAGCTTAGAAGGACTAGCCGATACGCAGTATTTT.

J is TRBJ2-1 and V is TRBV18; D is perhaps TRBD2 (5 bases). CDR1 and CDR2 from the germline V gene are KGHSH and LQKENI. The V end was cut by 3 bases, the J end by 3 bases, with 12 bases between. The CDR3 covers 15 residues. The CDR3 region is CASSPRNEGYNEQFF. In DNA form, the CDR3 reads TGTGCCAGCTCACCCAGGAATGAGGGCTACAATGAGCAGTTCTTC.

The chain uses TRBV10-3 and TRBJ2-1, with 7 bases matching TRBD2. The CDR3 totals 14 residues. J was trimmed by 9 bases and V by 4 bases; bases with no gene match: 9. Per the germline V gene, CDR1 is ENHRY and CDR2 is SYGVKD. The DNA for the CDR3 is TGTGCCATCAGTGCTAGCAGGGAGGGATCTGAGCAGTTCTTC. Amino acids: CAISASREGSEQFF.

The chain is built from TRBV5-6 and TRBJ2-3; D is undetermined. This CDR3 spans 10 amino acids. V lost 4 bases, J lost 14 bases, and 11 bases lay in between. Germline V gives CDR1 SGHDT, CDR2 YYEEEE. As DNA, the CDR3 is TGTGCCAGCAGCCCGGGTCGTTGGTATTTT. Residues: CASSPGRWYF. The complete variable domain, with remaining parts taken from reference TRBV5-6 and TRBJ2-3, reads DAGVTQSPTHLIKTRGQQVTLRCSPKSGHDTVSWYQQALGQGPQFIFQYYEEEERQRGNFPDRFSGHQFPNYSSELNVNALLLGDSALYLCASSPGRWYFGPGTRLTVL.

The chain links TRBV7-2 to TRBJ2-1; D unresolved. Germline lookup yields CDR1 SGHTA and CDR2 FQGNSA. The CDR3 extends over 13 amino acids. Trimming stripped 5 bases from V and 9 bases from J, with 14 bases between. CDR3: CASSRANLGEQFF. As DNA, the CDR3 is TGTGCCAGCAGCCGAGCAAATCTGGGTGAGCAGTTCTTC. The entire variable domain, with the rest obtained from reference TRBV7-2 and TRBJ2-1, is as follows: GAGVSQSPSNKVTEKGKDVELRCDPISGHTALYWYRQSLGQGLEFLIYFQGNSAPDKSGLPSDRFSAERTGGSVSTLTIQRTQQEDSAVYLCASSRANLGEQFFGPGTRLTVL.